Listed here are 24 T cell receptor beta chains from one sample, sequenced in a study of blood T cell repertoires in COVID-19. The protocol was immunoSEQ multiplex PCR, while the TCRdb copy is restricted to in-frame clones and leaves out a portion. The sample records tens of thousands of clones, over 75% being singletons. The sample comprised peripheral blood. Every receptor here comes from an elderly man with acute or convalescent COVID-19.

The chain links TRBV23-1 to TRBJ2-1; D is uncertain. TRBV23-1 is marked as an open reading frame, function uncertain. CDR3 length: 12 amino acids. V was pared by 8 bases and J by 2 bases, with 7 bases between. The CDR3 nucleotides read TGCGCCAGCTTCCTCCCCTACAATGAGCAGTTCTTC. Translation: CASFLPYNEQFF.

The V and J genes are TRBV19 and TRBJ2-1; 10 bases are a match to TRBD2. This CDR3 region has 17 residues. CDR1 LNHDA and CDR2 SQIVND come from the germline V gene (reference sequence). J gave up 4 bases and V 5 bases, and 11 bases lay outside the gene matches. The CDR3 reads CASSPRVAGGRYNEQFF. CDR3 DNA sequence: TGTGCCAGTAGTCCGCGCGTAGCGGGGGGAAGGTACAATGAGCAGTTCTTC. The full variable domain, with the rest looked up from reference TRBV19 and TRBJ2-1, is DGGITQSPKYLFRKEGQNVTLSCEQNLNHDAMYWYRQDPGQGLRLIYYSQIVNDFQKGDIAEGYSVSREKKESFPLTVTSAQKNPTAFYLCASSPRVAGGRYNEQFFGPGTRLTVL.

V and J are TRBV5-1 and TRBJ2-3; tentative D call: TRBD1 (6 bases). Trimming took 3 bases from V and 1 from J, leaving 15 bases between them. This CDR3 spans 16 amino acids. Germline V gene data show CDR1 as SGHRS and CDR2 as YFSETQ. CDR3: CASSSTGMGGTDTQYF. Written as DNA, the CDR3 is TGCGCCAGCAGCTCTACAGGGATGGGAGGCACAGATACGCAGTATTTT.

The chain is built from TRBV2 and TRBJ2-3; TRBD2 matches 12 bases. This CDR3 is 16 amino acids long. V was pared by 2 bases and J by 4 bases, with 4 bases of the junction left unmatched. Germline CDR1 is SNHLY and CDR2 is FYNNEI. This chain's CDR3 is CASSESSSGGADTQYF. DNA for the CDR3: TGTGCCAGCAGTGAAAGCTCTAGCGGGGGGGCAGATACGCAGTATTTT.

This clone turned up a few times. The V call is TRBV19, the J call TRBJ1-4; D might be TRBD1 (5 bases). The V gene lost 6 bases and the J gene lost 2 bases, with 16 bases spanning the gap. Germline V gene lookup returns CDR1 LNHDA and CDR2 SQIVND (reference sequence). The length of the CDR3 is 16 residues. The CDR3 protein is CASSRTFGTTNEKLFF. The CDR3 coding sequence is TGTGCCAGTAGCAGAACGTTTGGGACTACTAATGAAAAACTGTTTTTT.

This sequence joins TRBV18 and TRBJ2-1, with TRBD2 matching 11 bases. This CDR3 has 19 amino acids. V lost 2 bases, J lost 6 bases, and 15 bases stayed unmatched. The germline gives CDR1 KGHSH, CDR2 LQKENI. The CDR3 sequence: CASSPFPLTSGRWSNEQFF. The CDR3 DNA reads TGTGCCAGCTCACCATTCCCCCTAACTAGCGGGAGATGGAGCAATGAGCAGTTCTTC.

The gene calls are TRBV12-3 or TRBV12-4 and TRBJ2-4; 7 bases are shared with TRBD1. The CDR3 spans 13 residues. V gave up 6 bases and J gave up 8 bases; unmatched junction bases: 7. CDR3 protein: CASRWTGTDIQYF. In DNA, the CDR3 is TGTGCCAGCAGATGGACAGGAACGGACATTCAGTACTTC.

This sequence joins TRBV5-1 and TRBJ2-4; perhaps TRBD1 as D (5 bases). The germline V gene has CDR1 SGHRS and CDR2 YFSETQ. Trimming took 0 bases from V and 9 from J, leaving 13 bases between them. The CDR3 length is 14 residues. The DNA of the CDR3 is TGCGCCAGCAGCTTGGGACAGATTTCGTTCATTCAGTACTTC. The encoded protein is CASSLGQISFIQYF. The variable domain in full, with the rest retrieved from reference TRBV5-1 and TRBJ2-4, is KAGVTQTPRYLIKTRGQQVTLSCSPISGHRSVSWYQQTPGQGLQFLFEYFSETQRNKGNFPGRFSGRQFSNSRSEMNVSTLELGDSALYLCASSLGQISFIQYFGAGTRLSVL.

V gene TRBV28 combines with J gene TRBJ1-5, with TRBD1 matching 8 bases. The CDR3 is 17 amino acids. V was pared by 6 bases and J by 6 bases, with 16 bases of the junction left unmatched. Germline CDR1 and CDR2: MDHEN and SYDVKM. The CDR3 loop reads CASSYLETGAVVQPQHF. In DNA, the CDR3 is TGTGCCAGCAGCTACCTTGAGACAGGGGCGGTGGTTCAGCCCCAGCATTTT.

The chain combines TRBV4-1 with TRBJ2-4; D gene uncertain. Germline V lookup: CDR1 MGHRA, CDR2 YSYEKL. There are 15 residues in the CDR3. Trimming removed 0 bases from V and 3 bases from J, with 9 bases in between. CDR3: CASSQDAGGKNIQYF. CDR3 bases: TGCGCCAGCAGCCAAGATGCCGGTGGCAAAAACATTCAGTACTTC.

CDR3 in DNA: TGTGCCAGCAGCTTGGCGGGAGCGGGAGGACGCACAGATACGCAGTATTTT. Amino acids: CASSLAGAGGRTDTQYF. This chain joins TRBV5-6 and TRBJ2-3; 9 nucleotides agree with TRBD2. In germline, CDR1 is SGHDT, CDR2 YYEEEE. The CDR3 spans 17 residues. The junction had 6 bases not matched to a gene; V was cut back by 0 bases and J by 1 base.

The chain couples TRBV20-1 to TRBJ2-1; no firm D call. The CDR3 has 10 amino acids. CDR1 DFQATT and CDR2 SNEGSKA come from the germline V gene (reference sequence). The ends were cut back, 6 bases at V and 9 bases at J, with 9 bases in the middle. The CDR3 here is CSATRGEQFF. As DNA, the CDR3 is TGCAGTGCCACACGCGGTGAGCAGTTCTTC.

The CDR3, as DNA: TGCGCCAGCAGCCTCGGAGAGCGCGGGGGGCGCCTTGGCCCGGGGACCCAGTACTTC. This sequence encodes CASSLGERGGRLGPGTQYF. The chain uses TRBV5-1 and TRBJ2-5, with 8 bases matching TRBD2. Germline V gene sequence: CDR1 SGHRS, CDR2 YFSETQ. CDR3 size: 19 residues. V shed 4 bases and J 7 bases; nucleotides not matched to a gene: 24.

V gene TRBV16 combines with J gene TRBJ1-2; TRBD1 is a possible D gene (6 bases). This CDR3 comprises 13 residues. Trimming removed 4 bases at V and 8 bases at J, with 14 bases between. The germline V gene encodes CDR1 KGHSY and CDR2 FQNENV. CDR3 DNA: TGTGCCAGCAGCCTCGGACTCCAGGGGGGCTACACCTTC. It specifies CASSLGLQGGYTF.

This chain links TRBV15 with TRBJ1-5; D gene uncertain. CDR1 is LNHNV and CDR2 is YYDKDF in the germline V gene (reference sequence). The CDR3 covers 17 residues. Deletions cut 5 bases from V and 1 base from J, with 18 bases between. The CDR3 loop reads CATSPRRGEVSNQPQHF. In DNA form, the CDR3 reads TGTGCCACCAGCCCCCGTCGCGGGGAGGTCAGCAATCAGCCCCAGCATTTT.

The CDR3 DNA reads TGTGCCAGCAGCTCCGGGGGGGAACCCTACAATGAGCAGTTCTTC. Its protein product is CASSSGGEPYNEQFF. The chain joins TRBV5-4 to TRBJ2-1; 8 bases are shared with TRBD2. V was pared by 3 bases and J by 2 bases, with 4 bases of the junction left unmatched. The CDR3 totals 15 residues. CDR1 SGHNT and CDR2 YYREEE come from the germline V gene (reference sequence).

V and J are TRBV5-1 and TRBJ2-1, with D unclear. The ends were cut back, 0 bases at V and 10 bases at J, with 8 bases in the middle. The CDR3 runs 12 residues. The germline V gene encodes CDR1 SGHRS and CDR2 YFSETQ. CDR3 sequence (DNA): TGCGCCAGCAGCTTGGCCAGCAGGGAGCAGTTCTTC. Its translation is CASSLASREQFF.

This chain connects TRBV28 to TRBJ1-1, with TRBD1 identical over 9 bases. Germline V gives CDR1 MDHEN, CDR2 SYDVKM. V shed 8 bases and J 1 base; nucleotides not matched to a gene: 5. CDR3 length: 14 amino acids. The CDR3 nucleotides read TGTGCCAGCGGTGGGACAGGGAGGAACACTGAAGCTTTCTTT. Its translation is CASGGTGRNTEAFF. Variable domain in full (rest from reference TRBV28 and TRBJ1-1): DVKVTQSSRYLVKRTGEKVFLECVQDMDHENMFWYRQDPGLGLRLIYFSYDVKMKEKGDIPEGYSVSREKKERFSLILESASTNQTSMYLCASGGTGRNTEAFFGQGTRLTVV.

This clone has only a few counts. This chain connects TRBV19 to TRBJ2-4; 7 bases match TRBD1. CDR1 LNHDA and CDR2 SQIVND come from the germline V gene (reference sequence). The CDR3 runs 16 residues. The trim removed 5 bases at V and 0 bases at J, leaving 7 bases unmatched. CDR3 loop: CASSPQQGIAKNIQYF. The CDR3 DNA follows: TGTGCCAGTAGTCCGCAACAGGGGATAGCCAAAAACATTCAGTACTTC.

V usage is TRBV27 and J usage is TRBJ2-2; tentatively, D is TRBD1 (6 bases). Trimming took off 8 bases at V and 1 base at J, with 8 bases between the two ends. Germline V gene data show CDR1 as MNHEY and CDR2 as SMNVEV (reference sequence). The CDR3 spans 13 residues. In DNA, the CDR3 is TGTGCCAGCCAGACAGGGAACACCGGGGAGCTGTTTTTT. Translating it yields CASQTGNTGELFF.

The chain joins TRBV19 to TRBJ1-2, with unresolved D. V was clipped by 10 bases and J by 4 bases, with 10 bases between them. The CDR3 loop spans 11 amino acids. Germline V gene data show CDR1 as LNHDA and CDR2 as SQIVND (reference sequence). The CDR3 region is CATSRGYGYTF. For the CDR3, the DNA is TGTGCCACCAGTCGGGGCTATGGCTACACCTTC.

This clone has a single count. The CDR3, as DNA: TGTGCCAGCTCACCCGGGTCAGCACTACGCTACACCTTC. Protein: CASSPGSALRYTF. The chain joins TRBV18 to TRBJ1-2; no definite D call. Germline CDR1 reads KGHSH; CDR2 reads LQKENI. This CDR3 has 13 amino acids. V lost 3 bases and J lost 9, with 14 bases in between.

The chain joins TRBV9 to TRBJ1-5; the D is unclear. Germline V gene sequence: CDR1 SGDLS, CDR2 YYNGEE. The CDR3 covers 15 residues. With 3 bases removed from V and 4 bases from J, the gap between germline ends came to 14 bases. CDR3 residues: CASSEQAGKNQPQHF. CDR3 nucleotides: TGTGCCAGCAGCGAGCAGGCCGGGAAGAATCAGCCCCAGCATTTT.

This clone showed up just a few times. CDR3 amino acids: CASKKGQGVTDTQYF. Written as DNA, the CDR3 is TGTGCCAGTAAAAAGGGACAGGGGGTAACAGATACGCAGTATTTT. The V and J genes are TRBV19 and TRBJ2-3, with 11 bases fitting TRBD1. The V segment lost 7 bases and the J segment 3 bases; nucleotides outside the gene matches: 6. CDR3 length equals 15 residues. Germline CDR1 is LNHDA and CDR2 is SQIVND (reference sequence).